A single sample gave rise to the 27 T cell receptor beta chains below, sequenced in a study of immune evolution from preneoplasia to lung adenocarcinoma. TCRdb keeps only in-frame clones here, not all; method: immunoSEQ multiplex PCR. The sample yields 5,500 to 7,000 clones, 73% seen once. The sample comprised FFPE lung adenocarcinoma in situ tissue. The receptors were gathered from a donor at least 70 years old with lung adenocarcinoma.

The genes are TRBV19 and TRBJ1-5; maybe TRBD1 (5 bases). The germline V gene encodes CDR1 LNHDA and CDR2 SQIVND (reference sequence). V was cut by 0 bases and J by 2 bases, with 8 bases left in between. The CDR3 contains 15 residues. The DNA of the CDR3 is TGTGCCAGTAGTATAGATCGGGGGGGCAATCAGCCCCAGCATTTT. This encodes CASSIDRGGNQPQHF.

This rearrangement joins TRBV2 to TRBJ2-7, with D maybe TRBD2 (5 bases). CDR1 and CDR2 (germline): SNHLY, FYNNEI. V lost 2 bases to trimming and J lost 0 bases, with 8 bases between them. The CDR3 sequence is 14 residues long. The CDR3 sequence: CASSERGSSYEQYF. CDR3 nucleotides: TGTGCCAGCAGTGAAAGAGGGAGCTCCTACGAGCAGTACTTC.

This clone is labeled large (0.1 to 1%). The rearrangement joins TRBV30 to TRBJ1-2; 7 bases align to TRBD1. Germline loops: CDR1 GTSNPN, CDR2 SVGIG (reference sequence). V dropped 3 bases and J dropped 8; count of bases not matched to a gene: 15. The length of the CDR3 is 15 residues. The CDR3 protein is CAWRGGFGTREGYTF. Here the CDR3 DNA reads TGTGCCTGGAGAGGGGGCTTTGGGACACGGGAGGGCTACACCTTC.

The chain joins TRBV5-8 to TRBJ1-2, with D uncertain. This CDR3 contains 13 residues. V was clipped by 6 bases and J by 4 bases, with 13 bases between them. The germline CDR1 and CDR2 sequences are SGHTS and YDEGEE. This CDR3 is CASKTGPFYGYTF. The CDR3 DNA sequence: TGTGCCAGCAAGACCGGACCTTTCTATGGCTACACCTTC. Filled out from reference TRBV5-8 and TRBJ1-2, the complete variable domain reads EAGVTQSPTHLIKTRGQQATLRCSPISGHTSVYWYQQALGLGLQFLLWYDEGEERNRGNFPPRFSGRQFPNYSSELNVNALELEDSALYLCASKTGPFYGYTFGSGTRLTVV.

This chain links TRBV7-3 with TRBJ2-3; 8 bases are shared with TRBD2. V was pared by 4 bases and J by 1 base, with 4 bases of the junction left unmatched. The CDR3 is 15 amino acids. Per the germline V gene, CDR1 is SGHTA and CDR2 is FQGTGA. Written as DNA, the CDR3 is TGTGCCAGCAGCTACGCGGGGGGCGGCACAGATACGCAGTATTTT. Translating gives CASSYAGGGTDTQYF.

The J gene is TRBJ2-1, the V gene TRBV6-4, with TRBD2 identical over 14 bases. The V gene's germline CDR1 is MRHNA and CDR2 SNTAGT. J gave up 5 bases and V 11 bases, and 11 bases lay outside the gene matches. The CDR3 contains 16 residues. This CDR3 reads CAVPGLAGVFDNEQFF. The CDR3 DNA follows: TGTGCCGTTCCGGGACTAGCGGGGGTTTTCGACAATGAGCAGTTCTTC.

The chain recombines TRBV9 with TRBJ1-2, with D perhaps TRBD1 (5 bases). Looked up from germline, CDR1 is SGDLS and CDR2 is YYNGEE. The CDR3 spans 15 residues. Trimming stripped 2 bases from V and 5 bases from J, with 16 bases between. CDR3 amino acids: CASSVGGVGLYGYTF. The DNA for the CDR3 is TGTGCCAGCAGCGTCGGGGGGGTGGGCTTGTATGGCTACACCTTC.

To note about this clone: The sample contains more than one DNA sequence encoding this CDR3. The rearrangement uses TRBV4-1 and TRBJ2-1; D remains ambiguous. The germline V and J ends were trimmed by 0 bases and 8 bases, with 5 bases remaining between them. The CDR3 length is 12 residues. Germline V gene lookup returns CDR1 MGHRA and CDR2 YSYEKL. CDR3 sequence (DNA): TGCGCCAGCAGCCAAGAGTTCGATGAGCAGTTCTTC. Encoded protein: CASSQEFDEQFF.

V gene TRBV28 combines with J gene TRBJ2-7, with TRBD2 matching 7 bases. This CDR3 spans 15 amino acids. Losses at the gene ends were 4 bases for V and 4 bases for J; bases not matched to a gene: 10. Germline loops: CDR1 MDHEN, CDR2 SYDVKM. CDR3 in amino acids: CASSSDRLARYEQYF. The DNA for the CDR3 is TGTGCCAGCAGTTCGGATAGACTAGCTCGATACGAGCAGTACTTC.

This chain links TRBV7-9 with TRBJ2-2, with 13 nucleotides matching TRBD2. Germline V gene sequence: CDR1 SEHNR, CDR2 FQNEAQ (reference sequence). The CDR3 is made up of 16 amino acids. The V gene end was trimmed by 5 bases and the J gene end by 6 bases; junction bases not matched to a gene: 6. CDR3 DNA sequence: TGTGCCAGCAGCCCTAGAGGACTAGCGGGAGCCGGGGAGCTGTTTTTT. It encodes CASSPRGLAGAGELFF.

V is TRBV28 and J is TRBJ1-2; no definite D call. The V end was cut by 3 bases, the J end by 1 base, with 9 bases between. Per germline, CDR1 MDHEN and CDR2 SYDVKM. This CDR3 has 14 amino acids. The CDR3 bases are TGTGCCAGCAGTTTTGGCAGGAATAACTATGGCTACACCTTC. Its protein is CASSFGRNNYGYTF.

The V and J genes are TRBV30 and TRBJ1-3, with D perhaps matching TRBD1 (5 bases). The CDR3 loop spans 14 amino acids. The V end was cut by 6 bases, the J end by 0 bases, with 12 bases between. Germline V gene lookup returns CDR1 GTSNPN and CDR2 SVGIG (reference sequence). The CDR3 coding sequence is TGTGCCTGTCCTCGTGGGGGCTCTGGAAACACCATATATTTT. Its translation is CACPRGGSGNTIYF.

J is TRBJ2-1 and V is TRBV7-3; no reliable D call. Between the trimmed V and J ends, which lost 5 bases and 3 bases, there was a span of 8 bases. In germline, CDR1 is SGHTA, CDR2 FQGTGA. The CDR3 sequence is 13 residues long. CDR3: CASSPDHYNEQFF. CDR3 coding DNA: TGTGCCAGCAGCCCGGATCACTACAATGAGCAGTTCTTC.

The chain recombines TRBV15 with TRBJ1-2; 10 bases line up with TRBD1. Germline V CDR1 and CDR2: LNHNV, YYDKDF (reference sequence). CDR3 length equals 16 residues. V gave up 1 base and J gave up 4 bases; unmatched junction bases: 6. The CDR3 spells CATSRGGTGEIYGYTF. The DNA for the CDR3 is TGTGCCACCAGCAGAGGTGGGACAGGGGAGATCTATGGCTACACCTTC.

J is TRBJ1-2 and V is TRBV7-9, with no clear D. Per the germline V gene, CDR1 is SEHNR and CDR2 is FQNEAQ (reference sequence). V was pared by 3 bases and J by 2 bases, with 10 bases between. CDR3 length: 14 amino acids. This CDR3 reads CASSFGRTNYGYTF. CDR3 in DNA: TGTGCCAGCAGCTTCGGGCGGACCAACTATGGCTACACCTTC.

This clone showed up just a few times. The rearrangement uses TRBV6-1 and TRBJ2-5, with D perhaps matching TRBD1 (6 bases). Per germline, CDR1 MNHNS and CDR2 SASEGT. V was shortened by 2 bases and J by 5 bases, with 21 bases between the two germline ends. This CDR3 comprises 17 residues. The CDR3 here is CASSENRVRSTGETQYF. The CDR3 nucleotides read TGTGCCAGCAGTGAAAACAGGGTGAGGTCTACGGGGGAGACCCAGTACTTC.

The V and J genes are TRBV2 and TRBJ1-5, with D perhaps matching TRBD1 (5 bases). The CDR3 runs to 15 residues. Germline-derived CDR1 and CDR2 are SNHLY and FYNNEI. Trimming took off 4 bases at V and 5 bases at J, with 15 bases between the two ends. The CDR3 here is CASSGNRPSDQPQHF. The CDR3 DNA follows: TGTGCCAGCAGTGGTAACAGGCCCTCCGATCAGCCCCAGCATTTT.

This clone was seen more than once but under ten times. The J gene is TRBJ1-4, the V gene TRBV5-8, with 8 positions matching TRBD1. This CDR3 has 16 residues. The ends lost 4 bases at V and 1 base at J; junction bases unmatched: 6. Germline V gene sequence: CDR1 SGHTS, CDR2 YDEGEE. The CDR3, as DNA: TGTGCCAGCAGCCGGACAGGGAGGGGAACTAATGAAAAACTGTTTTTT. It encodes CASSRTGRGTNEKLFF.

This clone showed up just a few times. The rearrangement uses TRBV15 and TRBJ1-5; no reliable D call. The germline V gene has CDR1 LNHNV and CDR2 YYDKDF (reference sequence). V dropped 0 bases and J dropped 4 bases, with 16 bases sitting between them. CDR3 length: 17 amino acids. CDR3 bases: TGTGCCACCAGCAGAGACCGAACGGGGATTGGGAATCAGCCCCAGCATTTT. Translating it yields CATSRDRTGIGNQPQHF. The full variable domain, in which reference TRBV15 and TRBJ1-5 provide the parts outside the CDR3, is DAMVIQNPRYQVTQFGKPVTLSCSQTLNHNVMYWYQQKSSQAPKLLFHYYDKDFNNEADTPDNFQSRRPNTSFCFLDIRSPGLGDTAMYLCATSRDRTGIGNQPQHFGDGTRLSIL.

The chain joins TRBV25-1 to TRBJ2-2; the D is unclear. The germline CDR1 and CDR2 sequences are MGHDK and SYGVNS. The length of the CDR3 is 14 residues. Trimming took off 4 bases at V and 0 bases at J, with 6 bases between the two ends. The CDR3 region has the DNA TGTGCCAGCAGTGTTCCAGCGAACACCGGGGAGCTGTTTTTT. Protein: CASSVPANTGELFF.

The V and J genes are TRBV4-1 and TRBJ2-5; D is unresolved. The CDR3 consists of 12 residues. CDR1 and CDR2 from the germline V gene are MGHRA and YSYEKL. Between the trimmed V and J ends, which lost 4 bases and 4 bases, there was a span of 7 bases. This CDR3 reads CASSPIGETQYF. DNA of the CDR3: TGCGCCAGCAGCCCAATCGGAGAGACCCAGTACTTC.

CDR3 nucleotides: TGTGCCAGCAGTTTGGGGGTTCCAGATACGCAGTATTTT. Translating it yields CASSLGVPDTQYF. This sequence joins TRBV27 and TRBJ2-3, with D perhaps being TRBD1 or TRBD2 (5 bases each). The CDR3 is 13 amino acids. The V end lost 3 bases, the J end lost 4 bases, and 8 bases lay between the germline ends. The germline CDR1 and CDR2 sequences are MNHEY and SMNVEV (reference sequence).

This clone appeared a single time. V usage is TRBV18 and J usage is TRBJ2-4; possibly TRBD1 for D (6 bases). The CDR3 consists of 15 residues. Germline lookup yields CDR1 KGHSH and CDR2 LQKENI. Trimming left V 2 bases short and J 0 bases short, with 8 bases between. CDR3 DNA sequence: TGTGCCAGCTCACCAGAAGGGGGAGCCAAAAACATTCAGTACTTC. Encoded protein: CASSPEGGAKNIQYF.

The gene calls are TRBV18 and TRBJ1-4; D is unresolved. CDR1 is KGHSH, CDR2 LQKENI, per germline. This CDR3 is 13 amino acids long. V was pared by 2 bases and J by 7 bases, with 8 bases between. The CDR3 nucleotides are TGTGCCAGCTCACCAGGGGTCGGTGAAAAACTGTTTTTT. Translation: CASSPGVGEKLFF.

This chain connects TRBV7-2 to TRBJ1-5; D not certain. CDR3 length equals 13 residues. The ends were cut back, 1 base at V and 4 bases at J, with 5 bases in the middle. Looked up from germline, CDR1 is SGHTA and CDR2 is FQGNSA. CDR3 protein: CASSLVGNQPQHF. The CDR3 region has the DNA TGTGCCAGCAGCTTAGTCGGAAATCAGCCCCAGCATTTT. Full variable domain (remainder filled in from reference TRBV7-2 and TRBJ1-5): GAGVSQSPSNKVTEKGKDVELRCDPISGHTALYWYRQSLGQGLEFLIYFQGNSAPDKSGLPSDRFSAERTGGSVSTLTIQRTQQEDSAVYLCASSLVGNQPQHFGDGTRLSIL.

The V call is TRBV10-3, the J call TRBJ1-3, with 7 bases matching TRBD1. Germline CDR1 is ENHRY and CDR2 is SYGVKD. With 4 bases clipped from V and 0 bases from J, the junction kept 6 bases outside the gene matches. CDR3 size: 16 residues. CDR3 in DNA: TGTGCCATCAGTGGCGGACAGGCATTCTCTGGAAACACCATATATTTT. Amino acids: CAISGGQAFSGNTIYF.

This chain connects TRBV5-4 to TRBJ1-1; 12 nucleotides line up with TRBD1. Trimming removed 5 bases from V and 12 bases from J; junction bases left unmatched: 8. CDR1 is SGHNT and CDR2 is YYREEE in the germline V gene (reference sequence). There are 13 residues in the CDR3. The CDR3 nucleotides read TGTGCCAGCAGACCCGGGACAGGGGGCAGATCTTTCTTT. It yields the protein CASRPGTGGRSFF.